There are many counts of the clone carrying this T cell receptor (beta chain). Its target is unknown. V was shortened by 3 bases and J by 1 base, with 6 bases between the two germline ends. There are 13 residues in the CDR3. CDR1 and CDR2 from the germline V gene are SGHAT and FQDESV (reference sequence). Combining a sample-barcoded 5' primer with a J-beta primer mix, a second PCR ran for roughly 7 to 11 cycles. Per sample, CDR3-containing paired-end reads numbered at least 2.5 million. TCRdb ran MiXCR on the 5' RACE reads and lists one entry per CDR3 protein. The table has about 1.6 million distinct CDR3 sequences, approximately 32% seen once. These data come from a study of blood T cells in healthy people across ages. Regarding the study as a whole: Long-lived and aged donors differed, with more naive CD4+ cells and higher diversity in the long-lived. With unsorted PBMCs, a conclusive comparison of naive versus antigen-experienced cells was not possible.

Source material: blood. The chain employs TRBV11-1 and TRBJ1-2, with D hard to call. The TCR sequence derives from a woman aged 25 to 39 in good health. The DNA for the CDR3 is TGTGCCAGCAGCTTCGGACTTAACTATGGCTACACCTTC. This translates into CASSFGLNYGYTF.